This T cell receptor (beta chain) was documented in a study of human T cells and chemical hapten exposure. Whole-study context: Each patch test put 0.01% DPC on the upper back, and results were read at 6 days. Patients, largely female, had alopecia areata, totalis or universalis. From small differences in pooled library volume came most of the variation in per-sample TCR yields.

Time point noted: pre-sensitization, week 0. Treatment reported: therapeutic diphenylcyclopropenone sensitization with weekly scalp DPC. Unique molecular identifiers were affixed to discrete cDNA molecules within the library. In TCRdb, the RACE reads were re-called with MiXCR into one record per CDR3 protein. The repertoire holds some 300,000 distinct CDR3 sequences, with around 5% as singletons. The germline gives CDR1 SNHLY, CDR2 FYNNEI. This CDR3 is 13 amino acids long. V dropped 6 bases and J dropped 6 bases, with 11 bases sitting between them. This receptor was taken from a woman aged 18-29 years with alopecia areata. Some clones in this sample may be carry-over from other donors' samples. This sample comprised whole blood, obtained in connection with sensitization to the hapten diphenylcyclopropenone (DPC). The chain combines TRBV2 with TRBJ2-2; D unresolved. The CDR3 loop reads CASRDGGAGELFF. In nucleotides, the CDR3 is TGTGCCAGCAGGGACGGTGGGGCCGGGGAGCTGTTTTTT.